A selection of T cell receptor beta chains follows, all from one sample in a study of identifying expanded T cells in peripheral blood. Sequencing was performed with immunoSEQ multiplex PCR; in TCRdb, only in-frame clones are kept and a portion is missing. The sample consists of about 100,000 clones, around 88% of them appearing once. Sequencing was performed on blood. The receptor set was obtained from a person between 18 and 75 years old in good health. The CDR3 runs from the conserved cysteine through the conserved F or W. Each record gives: D gene, V gene, clone size, J gene, CDR3 protein, CDR3 DNA. D genes are given only for firm matches. Clone size is shown for a subset of rows, as once, few, many or a class of expanded clone.

D gene: TRBD1; V gene: TRBV6-1; clone size: NA; J gene: TRBJ1-3; CDR3 protein: CASSPGTGGGNTIYF; CDR3 DNA: TGTGCCAGCAGTCCTGGGACAGGGGGAGGAAACACCATATATTTT
D gene: NA; V gene: TRBV5-1; clone size: NA; J gene: TRBJ1-2; CDR3 protein: CASSAVRGGIGYTF; CDR3 DNA: TGCGCCAGCAGCGCGGTTCGAGGGGGTATTGGCTACACCTTC
D gene: TRBD2; V gene: TRBV27; clone size: NA; J gene: TRBJ2-3; CDR3 protein: CAVRDYSTDTQYF; CDR3 DNA: TGTGCCGTCCGGGACTACAGCACAGATACGCAGTATTTT
D gene: NA; V gene: TRBV29-1; clone size: NA; J gene: TRBJ1-1; CDR3 protein: CSVGGIEGHTEAFF; CDR3 DNA: TGCAGCGTGGGGGGGATTGAGGGACACACTGAAGCTTTCTTT
D gene: NA; V gene: TRBV7-2; clone size: NA; J gene: TRBJ1-4; CDR3 protein: CASSLSGREKLFF; CDR3 DNA: TGTGCCAGCAGCTTGTCAGGGCGTGAAAAACTGTTTTTT
D gene: NA; V gene: TRBV29-1; clone size: NA; J gene: TRBJ1-1; CDR3 protein: CSVGSGDSRWENTEAFF; CDR3 DNA: TGCAGCGTTGGCAGTGGGGATTCGAGGTGGGAAAACACTGAAGCTTTCTTT
D gene: NA; V gene: TRBV11-3; clone size: NA; J gene: TRBJ2-1; CDR3 protein: CASSLSSNDEQFF; CDR3 DNA: TGTGCCAGCAGCTTAAGTAGTAACGATGAGCAGTTCTTC
D gene: NA; V gene: TRBV11-2; clone size: NA; J gene: TRBJ2-2; CDR3 protein: CASSLVPLDTGELFF; CDR3 DNA: TGTGCCAGCAGCTTAGTGCCGTTGGACACCGGGGAGCTGTTTTTT
D gene: TRBD2; V gene: TRBV4-2; clone size: NA; J gene: TRBJ2-1; CDR3 protein: CASSQALKLAGVHNEQFF; CDR3 DNA: TGTGCCAGCAGCCAAGCTCTAAAACTAGCGGGGGTACACAATGAGCAGTTCTTC
D gene: TRBD1; V gene: TRBV7-9; clone size: NA; J gene: TRBJ1-1; CDR3 protein: CASSRSTGANNEAFF; CDR3 DNA: TGTGCCAGCAGCCGCTCGACAGGGGCAAACAATGAAGCTTTCTTT
D gene: NA; V gene: TRBV14; clone size: NA; J gene: TRBJ1-2; CDR3 protein: CASSPRRSYGYTF; CDR3 DNA: TGTGCCAGCAGCCCCCGACGGAGCTATGGCTACACCTTC
D gene: NA; V gene: TRBV15; clone size: NA; J gene: TRBJ1-5; CDR3 protein: CATSRRGNSNQPQHF; CDR3 DNA: TGTGCCACCAGCAGACGGGGGAATAGCAATCAGCCCCAGCATTTT
D gene: NA; V gene: TRBV20-1; clone size: NA; J gene: TRBJ2-1; CDR3 protein: CSARLDNEQFF; CDR3 DNA: TGCAGTGCTAGATTGGACAATGAGCAGTTCTTC
D gene: NA; V gene: TRBV10-1; clone size: NA; J gene: TRBJ2-1; CDR3 protein: CASSDSGQYNEQFF; CDR3 DNA: TGCGCCAGCAGTGACTCGGGCCAGTACAATGAGCAGTTCTTC
D gene: TRBD1; V gene: TRBV25-1; clone size: NA; J gene: TRBJ1-2; CDR3 protein: CASSQGEGGYTF; CDR3 DNA: TGTGCCAGTTCGCAGGGGGAGGGCGGCTACACCTTC
D gene: NA; V gene: TRBV15; clone size: NA; J gene: TRBJ1-4; CDR3 protein: CATSTRAGASNEKLFF; CDR3 DNA: TGTGCCACCAGCACTAGGGCTGGGGCCTCAAATGAAAAACTGTTTTTT
D gene: NA; V gene: TRBV19; clone size: NA; J gene: TRBJ1-5; CDR3 protein: CASSISGGQNQPQHF; CDR3 DNA: TGTGCCAGTAGTATATCTGGGGGACAAAATCAGCCCCAGCATTTT
D gene: TRBD2; V gene: TRBV10-3; clone size: NA; J gene: TRBJ2-1; CDR3 protein: CAISPGLAGMYEQFF; CDR3 DNA: TGTGCCATCAGTCCGGGACTAGCGGGAATGTATGAGCAGTTCTTC
D gene: TRBD2; V gene: TRBV19; clone size: NA; J gene: TRBJ2-7; CDR3 protein: CATSGGSYEQYF; CDR3 DNA: TGTGCCACCTCGGGGGGAAGCTACGAGCAGTACTTC
D gene: NA; V gene: TRBV7-3; clone size: NA; J gene: TRBJ2-2; CDR3 protein: CASSLEFGGELFF; CDR3 DNA: TGTGCCAGCAGCTTAGAGTTTGGCGGGGAGCTGTTTTTT
D gene: NA; V gene: TRBV14; clone size: once; J gene: TRBJ2-1; CDR3 protein: CASSQERQGGSEQFF; CDR3 DNA: TGTGCCAGCAGCCAAGAACGGCAGGGTGGTAGTGAGCAGTTCTTC
D gene: TRBD1; V gene: TRBV5-1; clone size: once; J gene: TRBJ2-3; CDR3 protein: CASSYETGLADTQYF; CDR3 DNA: TGCGCCAGCAGCTACGAGACAGGGTTGGCAGATACGCAGTATTTT
D gene: NA; V gene: TRBV14; clone size: NA; J gene: TRBJ1-2; CDR3 protein: CASSLGPSTNYGYTF; CDR3 DNA: TGTGCCAGCAGCCTCGGACCGTCCACTAACTATGGCTACACCTTC
D gene: TRBD1; V gene: TRBV30; clone size: NA; J gene: TRBJ1-3; CDR3 protein: CAWSVRDRVKDTIYF; CDR3 DNA: TGTGCCTGGAGTGTACGGGACAGGGTTAAGGACACCATATATTTT
D gene: TRBD2; V gene: TRBV5-6; clone size: NA; J gene: TRBJ2-5; CDR3 protein: CASSFNSGGAASGTQYF; CDR3 DNA: TGTGCCAGCAGCTTCAATAGCGGGGGAGCCGCAAGTGGGACCCAGTACTTC
D gene: NA; V gene: TRBV7-3; clone size: NA; J gene: TRBJ2-1; CDR3 protein: CASSQGVMDEQFF; CDR3 DNA: TGTGCCAGCAGCCAGGGCGTCATGGATGAGCAGTTCTTC
D gene: NA; V gene: TRBV2; clone size: NA; J gene: TRBJ2-5; CDR3 protein: CASSEAGVRETQYF; CDR3 DNA: TGTGCCAGCAGTGAAGCTGGGGTTAGGGAGACCCAGTACTTC
D gene: NA; V gene: TRBV7-8; clone size: NA; J gene: TRBJ2-7; CDR3 protein: CASSPRLLGGRTEQYF; CDR3 DNA: TGTGCCAGCAGCCCCCGACTGTTGGGGGGTAGAACCGAGCAGTACTTC
D gene: NA; V gene: TRBV2; clone size: NA; J gene: TRBJ1-5; CDR3 protein: CASTAGRGNQPQHF; CDR3 DNA: TGTGCCAGCACCGCCGGACGGGGCAATCAGCCCCAGCATTTT
D gene: TRBD1; V gene: TRBV6-1; clone size: NA; J gene: TRBJ1-6; CDR3 protein: CASSEAPGGGGNSPLHF; CDR3 DNA: TGTGCCAGCAGTGAAGCGCCAGGAGGGGGCGGTAATTCACCCCTCCACTTT
D gene: NA; V gene: TRBV7-8; clone size: NA; J gene: TRBJ1-2; CDR3 protein: CASSLQSGGGGYTF; CDR3 DNA: TGTGCCAGCAGCCTACAGTCGGGGGGCGGTGGCTACACCTTC
D gene: TRBD2; V gene: TRBV28; clone size: NA; J gene: TRBJ2-5; CDR3 protein: CASTPLLTSAQETQYF; CDR3 DNA: TGTGCCAGCACCCCCCTCCTCACTAGCGCACAAGAGACCCAGTACTTC
D gene: NA; V gene: TRBV27; clone size: NA; J gene: TRBJ1-4; CDR3 protein: CASSSVRAGEKLFF; CDR3 DNA: TGTGCCAGCAGTTCTGTCAGGGCAGGAGAAAAACTGTTTTTT
D gene: NA; V gene: TRBV14; clone size: NA; J gene: TRBJ2-1; CDR3 protein: CASSQDEGALYNEQFF; CDR3 DNA: TGTGCCAGCAGCCAAGATGAGGGTGCCCTATACAATGAGCAGTTCTTC
D gene: TRBD1; V gene: TRBV6-5; clone size: NA; J gene: TRBJ1-2; CDR3 protein: CASSLTGGSQYGYTF; CDR3 DNA: TGTGCCAGCAGTTTAACAGGGGGAAGTCAGTATGGCTACACCTTC
D gene: NA; V gene: TRBV10-3; clone size: NA; J gene: TRBJ2-5; CDR3 protein: CAIKGNQETQYF; CDR3 DNA: TGTGCCATCAAGGGAAACCAAGAGACCCAGTACTTC
D gene: NA; V gene: TRBV7-9; clone size: NA; J gene: TRBJ2-3; CDR3 protein: CASSPGGGTQYF; CDR3 DNA: TGTGCCAGCAGCCCAGGCGGGGGCACGCAGTATTTT
D gene: NA; V gene: TRBV7-2; clone size: once; J gene: TRBJ2-1; CDR3 protein: CASSLARESYNEQFF; CDR3 DNA: TGTGCCAGCAGCTTAGCCAGGGAGTCCTACAATGAGCAGTTCTTC
D gene: TRBD2; V gene: TRBV7-2; clone size: NA; J gene: TRBJ2-3; CDR3 protein: CASSPRGGTSLGTDTQYF; CDR3 DNA: TGTGCCAGCAGCCCCCGGGGTGGGACTAGTTTAGGCACAGATACGCAGTATTTT
D gene: NA; V gene: TRBV4-1; clone size: NA; J gene: TRBJ2-5; CDR3 protein: CASSQTRALQETQYF; CDR3 DNA: TGCGCCAGCAGCCAGACAAGGGCTCTGCAAGAGACCCAGTACTTC
D gene: NA; V gene: TRBV20-1; clone size: few; J gene: TRBJ1-1; CDR3 protein: CSARVNTEAFF; CDR3 DNA: TGCAGTGCTAGAGTCAACACTGAAGCTTTCTTT
D gene: NA; V gene: TRBV28; clone size: NA; J gene: TRBJ1-3; CDR3 protein: CASSSGGFSGNTIYF; CDR3 DNA: TGTGCCAGCAGTTCAGGAGGGTTCTCTGGAAACACCATATATTTT
D gene: NA; V gene: TRBV11-1; clone size: NA; J gene: TRBJ2-7; CDR3 protein: CASSLGRRGTGQYF; CDR3 DNA: TGTGCCAGCAGCTTAGGAAGAAGGGGAACCGGGCAGTACTTC
D gene: NA; V gene: TRBV4-1; clone size: NA; J gene: TRBJ1-2; CDR3 protein: CASSPISRTAHYGYTF; CDR3 DNA: TGCGCCAGCAGCCCCATAAGCCGGACAGCACACTATGGCTACACCTTC
D gene: NA; V gene: TRBV29-1; clone size: NA; J gene: TRBJ2-7; CDR3 protein: CSVNPREGTYEQYF; CDR3 DNA: TGCAGCGTTAATCCCCGCGAGGGAACCTACGAGCAGTACTTC